This T cell receptor (beta chain) was sequenced for a study of T cells after yellow fever vaccination (dated by TCRdb to between 2018 and 2021). Notes on the research overall: Libraries from fractions with low cell numbers were prepared with the SMART-Seq v4 Ultra Low Input RNA kit. To track T-cell clones before and after primary and booster YFV17D yellow fever vaccination, bulk TCR alpha and beta repertoires were sequenced longitudinally. Two healthy male donors, one aged 18 to 29 and one aged 30 to 39 years, were included in the cohort. Bulk PBMC replicates and cell subsets were isolated from blood drawn at multiple timepoints before and after both primary and secondary immunization.

Per the germline V gene, SNHLY is the CDR1 and FYNNEI is the CDR2. Spanning cysteine to phenylalanine, the CDR3 consists of 14 amino acids. The only DNA kept is the CDR3, 42 bases in frame from the first base. Overall results and qualifications from the work: Because only a couple of donors were included in the study, the extent to which the findings can be generalized is limited. Computational filtering was needed because FACS-sorted repertoires could contain abundant contaminating clonotypes from the bulk population. A small share of clonotypes occurred in both CD4 and CD8 compartments, likely arising from convergent recombination. The secondary T-cell response was found to be weaker but faster than the primary response, with a peak reached on day 5 rather than on day 15. Most clones expanded after primary vaccination were re-detected after the booster (about 95% of CD4 and approximately 88% of CD8), suggesting broad memory maintenance.

The meaning of the sample's treatment or condition label: live attenuated yellow fever vaccine strain. PBMCs were isolated from peripheral blood using a standard Ficoll-Paque protocol. Dynabeads CD4 and CD8 positive selection kits were used to isolate CD4 and CD8 T-cell fractions. TriZol was used to extract RNA from bulk PBMCs, CD4 and CD8 fractions, and dextramer-positive and dextramer-negative fractions. This clonotype was found a few times. The specificity of this receptor is unknown. Compared with germline, one end of the junction differs, possibly owing to a read error. Instrument on record: Illumina NovaSeq 6000. TCR cDNA was synthesized by 5'RACE template switching, through which a universal primer site and unique molecular identifiers were introduced. Priming for cDNA synthesis came from both the TCR alpha and TCR beta constant segments. Library amplification used two PCR steps, and the second PCR step added sample barcodes and sequencing adapters. Sequencing of libraries was done on Illumina HiSeq 2500 (2x100 bp) or NovaSeq (2x150 bp). Per the authors' processing: MIGEC was used to demultiplex reads and collapse the reads into UMI consensus sequences, and MiXCR was used for V(D)J alignment. Vaccine-responding clonotypes were defined with edgeR using replicate PBMC samples, requiring FDR below 0.01 and a log2 fold change above 5 up to day 15. Each bulk clonotype was labeled CD4 or CD8 based on which sequenced repertoire, CD4 or CD8, contained the clonotype at higher abundance. TCRdb applied fastp at Q25 and MiXCR to the public reads, then kept only in-frame beta chains. Merged by CDR3 protein, the rows form single entries marked with the most common genes and DNA. TCRdb's processing, not the authors' own work, is the source of the V and J calls. The sample table holds a few hundred thousand distinct CDR3 sequences, of which 8.7% were seen once. 3% to 3.5% of the sample is taken by the ten largest.

This receptor chain uses TRBV2 and TRBJ1-2, and 10 junction bases match TRBD1. The sample consisted of CD4+ T cells sorted from PBMCs, taken 5 days after the yellow fever booster vaccination. This TCR derives from a man between 18 and 29 years old who received the YFV17D yellow fever vaccine. The CDR3 reads CACRTGGRSYGYTF. The nucleotide sequence reads as follows: TGTGCCTGCAGGACAGGGGGAAGGTCGTATGGCTACACCTTC.